This passage covers 15 T cell receptor beta chains from one sample sequenced in a study of blood T cell repertoires in COVID-19 (dated by TCRdb to between 2020 and 2021). Library method: the immunoSEQ multiplex PCR assay. Not all clones reach the TCRdb copy of this immuneACCESS table, which keeps in-frame sequences only. Checked studies attribute under half of the gap to unresolved V genes and leave the rest unexplained. The sample data list roughly 300,000 clones, and about 90% of these were observed just once. About 7.8% of the sample is in the top ten clones. The material sequenced was peripheral blood. The receptors derive from a woman between 45 and 60 years old who had recovered from COVID-19.

Here the CDR3 DNA reads TGCGCCAGCAGCCGGCACGACAGGGGTCCCTCACCCCTCCACTTT. Protein: CASSRHDRGPSPLHF. This chain links TRBV4-3 with TRBJ1-6; 8 nucleotides align to TRBD1. V lost 4 bases, J lost 10 bases, and 9 bases stayed unmatched. The germline gives CDR1 LGHNA, CDR2 YSLEER. The CDR3 runs to 15 residues.

The chain combines TRBV19 with TRBJ1-1; the D gene is possibly TRBD1 (6 bases). CDR3 length equals 14 residues. V was clipped by 10 bases and J by 1 base, with 16 bases between them. Germline V gene data show CDR1 as LNHDA and CDR2 as SQIVND (reference sequence). The CDR3 coding sequence is TGTGCCACAAGGCGAGGACAGACGAACACTGAAGCTTTCTTT. Translating gives CATRRGQTNTEAFF.

The chain's CDR3 is CASRDMNTEAFF. The CDR3 nucleotides are TGTGCCAGTCGGGACATGAACACTGAAGCTTTCTTT. V usage is TRBV18 and J usage is TRBJ1-1; possibly TRBD1 for D (6 bases). The CDR3 runs to 12 residues. CDR1 is KGHSH, CDR2 LQKENI, per germline. The V end lost 9 bases, the J end lost 0 bases, and 8 bases lay between the germline ends.

This chain uses TRBV6-4 with TRBJ1-6; 9 nucleotides line up with TRBD1. The CDR3 is made up of 12 amino acids. CDR1 and CDR2 (germline): MRHNA, SNTAGT. V lost 4 bases, J lost 13 bases, and 2 bases stayed unmatched. Written as DNA, the CDR3 is TGTGCCAGCAGTGCCGGGACAGGGCCCCTCCACTTT. Residues: CASSAGTGPLHF.

V gene TRBV2 combines with J gene TRBJ2-2; a possible D gene is TRBD1 (6 bases). Trimming stripped 4 bases from V and 3 bases from J, with 9 bases between. Germline V gene sequence: CDR1 SNHLY, CDR2 FYNNEI. This CDR3 comprises 14 residues. The DNA of the CDR3 is TGTGCCAGCAGTGGCAGGGGTGACACCGGGGAGCTGTTTTTT. Protein sequence: CASSGRGDTGELFF.

V is TRBV6-2 or TRBV6-3 and J is TRBJ1-1, with 8 bases that match TRBD1. The CDR3 covers 15 residues. Looked up from germline, CDR1 is MNHEY and CDR2 is SVGEGT. After removal of 5 bases from V and 1 base from J, the junction contained 6 bases not matched to a gene. The CDR3 spells CASSRPGTGNTEAFF. DNA of the CDR3: TGTGCCAGCAGTCGTCCCGGGACAGGGAACACTGAAGCTTTCTTT.

The rearrangement uses TRBV4-2 and TRBJ1-4; D not certain. Per germline, CDR1 LGHNA and CDR2 YNFKEQ. With 0 bases removed from V and 7 bases from J, the gap between germline ends came to 12 bases. The CDR3 contains 15 residues. CDR3 sequence: CASSQDTANVEKLFF. The CDR3 coding sequence is TGTGCCAGCAGCCAAGACACAGCAAACGTTGAAAAACTGTTTTTT.

The CDR3 DNA reads as TGTGCCAGCAGCCAAGGGATCAGGGGAAGTCCGACAGATACGCAGTATTTT. It encodes CASSQGIRGSPTDTQYF. J is TRBJ2-3 and V is TRBV3-1 (or the pseudogene TRBV3-2), with a possible D match to TRBD1 (6 bases). V lost 1 base and J 3 bases, leaving 17 bases between the germline ends. Germline assignment: CDR1 LGHDT and CDR2 YNNKEL (reference sequence). The CDR3 is made up of 17 amino acids.

The chain is built from TRBV29-1 and TRBJ1-1; 7 bases agree with TRBD1. Germline V gives CDR1 SQVTM, CDR2 ANQGSEA. The CDR3 has 13 residues. J was trimmed by 5 bases and V by 6 bases; bases with no gene match: 9. As DNA, the CDR3 is TGCAGCGTCCTGACGACAGGGTATACTGAAGCTTTCTTT. This sequence encodes CSVLTTGYTEAFF.

The chain employs TRBV30 and TRBJ1-1; the match to TRBD1 covers 9 bases. CDR1 is GTSNPN, CDR2 SVGIG, per germline (reference sequence). CDR3 length: 14 residues. J gave up 4 bases and V 5 bases, and 8 bases lay outside the gene matches. CDR3: CAWGTGRSFTEAFF. CDR3 DNA: TGTGCCTGGGGGACAGGGCGCAGCTTCACTGAAGCTTTCTTT.

This clone was picked up a small number of times. The genes are TRBV15 and TRBJ2-4; the D is unclear. Germline V gene sequence: CDR1 LNHNV, CDR2 YYDKDF (reference sequence). Trimming removed 0 bases at V and 1 base at J, with 7 bases between. The CDR3 sequence is 15 residues long. As DNA, the CDR3 is TGTGCCACCAGCAGAGATCCTAACGCCAAAAACATTCAGTACTTC. Residues: CATSRDPNAKNIQYF. Filled out from reference TRBV15 and TRBJ2-4, the complete variable domain reads DAMVIQNPRYQVTQFGKPVTLSCSQTLNHNVMYWYQQKSSQAPKLLFHYYDKDFNNEADTPDNFQSRRPNTSFCFLDIRSPGLGDTAMYLCATSRDPNAKNIQYFGAGTRLSVL.

The chain is built from TRBV4-1 and TRBJ1-2; tentatively, D is TRBD1 (5 bases). The CDR3 loop spans 15 amino acids. Germline CDR1 and CDR2: MGHRA and YSYEKL. The V end lost 9 bases, the J end lost 3 bases, and 20 bases lay between the germline ends. The CDR3 DNA reads as TGCGCCAGTCGACAGCGGGCTAATTCGGACTATGGCTACACCTTC. Encoded protein: CASRQRANSDYGYTF.

The chain couples TRBV11-1 to TRBJ2-7; 7 nucleotides align to TRBD2. Germline V gene sequence: CDR1 SGHAT, CDR2 FQDESV (reference sequence). The CDR3 is made up of 15 amino acids. Trimming took 5 bases from V and 3 from J; bases not matched to a gene: 10. In DNA form, the CDR3 reads TGTGCCAGCAGCCCCCGGGGGGACTTCTACTACGAGCAGTACTTC. Residues: CASSPRGDFYYEQYF.

The rearrangement joins TRBV9 to TRBJ2-3; 9 positions agree with TRBD2. The germline CDR1 and CDR2 sequences are SGDLS and YYNGEE. Germline trimming cut 5 bases from V and 1 base from J; bases unmatched to any gene: 8. The CDR3 has 16 amino acids. The CDR3 loop reads CASSGILAGGTDTQYF. The CDR3 DNA follows: TGTGCCAGCAGTGGAATATTAGCGGGGGGCACAGATACGCAGTATTTT.

J is TRBJ1-2 and V is TRBV7-9; 11 nucleotides match TRBD1. After removal of 11 bases from V and 7 bases from J, the junction contained 12 bases not matched to a gene. Germline CDR1 SEHNR, CDR2 FQNEAQ (reference sequence). The CDR3 is made up of 14 amino acids. The CDR3 reads CAPRMDRGHGGYTF. The CDR3 DNA is TGTGCCCCGCGAATGGACAGGGGGCATGGTGGCTACACCTTC.